The 25 T cell receptor beta chains reported below all come from one sample, sequenced in a study of Graves' ophthalmopathy and Graves' hyperthyroidism. Researchers took RNA transcripts and amplified TCR beta CDR3 regions from them. An opening RT-PCR round employed HTBI primers and preceded a second-round multiplex PCR. TCRdb re-analysed the multiplex PCR reads in MiXCR, keeping a single row per CDR3 protein. The sample has around 400,000 distinct CDR3 sequences; approximately 20% are singletons. The sequencing input was peripheral blood. These receptors were collected from a woman aged 18-35 years with Graves' ophthalmopathy.

This chain links TRBV3-1 with TRBJ1-3; D unclear. Germline values: CDR1 LGHDT, CDR2 YNNKEL (reference sequence). The CDR3 is 15 residues long. Deletions cut 4 bases from V and 0 bases from J, with 10 bases between. CDR3 in DNA: TGTGCCAGCAGCCGTGGAGGGATCTCTGGAAACACCATATATTTT. Its translation is CASSRGGISGNTIYF.

In its sample, this clonotype was seen many times. The chain carries TRBV7-2 and TRBJ1-6, with D uncertain. The CDR3 length is 15 residues. Trimming left V 5 bases short and J 10 bases short, with 18 bases between. CDR1 and CDR2 (germline): SGHTA, FQGNSA. The DNA of the CDR3 is TGTGCCAGCAGCAGACGGACGGCCGGAGAATCACCCCTCCACTTT. Protein: CASSRRTAGESPLHF.

At least ten counts were recorded for this clonotype. The V and J genes are TRBV11-2 and TRBJ2-7; D perhaps matches TRBD2 (6 bases). Looked up from germline, CDR1 is SGHAT and CDR2 is FQNNGV. There are 15 residues in the CDR3. With 5 bases removed from V and 6 bases from J, the gap between germline ends came to 20 bases. CDR3 nucleotides: TGTGCCAGCAGCCCACAGGAGGGTAGGGTAGTCGAGCAGTACTTC. It translates to CASSPQEGRVVEQYF.

In this sample, this clonotype turned up many times. The chain combines TRBV12-3 or TRBV12-4 with TRBJ2-7; 7 bases line up with TRBD2. V shed 3 bases, J shed 7 bases, and the junction held 12 bases outside the gene matches. The CDR3 totals 15 residues. CDR3 sequence (DNA): TGTGCCAGCAGTTTGGCGGGGGTGTTTTTGAGGGAGCAGTACTTC. This translates into CASSLAGVFLREQYF.

This clonotype came up many times. The chain combines TRBV2 with TRBJ2-7; 8 bases are shared with TRBD1. CDR1 SNHLY and CDR2 FYNNEI come from the germline V gene. The J segment lost 5 bases and the V segment lost 8 bases, leaving 14 bases of the junction unmatched. The CDR3 contains 15 residues. The CDR3: CASVGKVTGVNEQYF. The DNA for the CDR3 is TGTGCCAGCGTGGGGAAGGTGACAGGGGTTAACGAGCAGTACTTC.

This clonotype came up many times. V and J are TRBV11-2 and TRBJ2-7; 11 bases align to TRBD2. Germline assignment: CDR1 SGHAT and CDR2 FQNNGV. With 4 bases clipped from V and 4 bases from J, the junction kept 18 bases outside the gene matches. The CDR3 runs 19 residues. CDR3 DNA: TGTGCCAGCAGCTCTAGGGGTGGGGGTATCGGACTAGCGGGTTACGAGCAGTACTTC. Amino acid sequence: CASSSRGGGIGLAGYEQYF.

This clonotype has ten or more counts. This chain joins TRBV7-2 and TRBJ1-2; 7 nucleotides align to TRBD1. Germline V CDR1 and CDR2: SGHTA, FQGNSA. The CDR3 has 15 residues. V lost 6 bases and J lost 4; bases outside the gene matches: 11. This CDR3 is CASSVKRGPGYGYTF. CDR3 nucleotide sequence: TGTGCCAGCAGTGTCAAGAGGGGGCCAGGCTATGGCTACACCTTC.

This clonotype was detected ten times or more. A read error may account for a junction end that differs from germline. The chain links TRBV14 to TRBJ2-7; 7 nucleotides line up with TRBD2. CDR1 and CDR2 (germline): SGHDN, FVKESK. CDR3 length: 12 residues. The CDR3 sequence: CASSQSTSRSFF. DNA of the CDR3: TGTGCCAGCAGCCAATCGACTAGCAGGTCCTTCTTC.

This clonotype has at least ten counts. The V call is TRBV6-5, the J call TRBJ1-1; D gene ambiguous. The CDR3 extends over 11 amino acids. The germline CDR1 and CDR2 sequences are MNHEY and SVGAGI. Trimming left V 3 bases short and J 11 bases short, with 10 bases between. The CDR3, as DNA: TGTGCCAGCAGTTATAACCGAGTGGCTTTCTTT. Protein: CASSYNRVAFF.

This clonotype came up a few times. The rearrangement joins TRBV6-2 or TRBV6-3 to TRBJ2-2, with 11 bases fitting TRBD1. The CDR3 extends over 15 amino acids. Trimming cost V 6 bases and J 5 bases; bases outside gene matches: 5. CDR1 MNHEY and CDR2 SVGEGT come from the germline V gene. This CDR3 is CASSSGQGATGELFF. The DNA of the CDR3 is TGTGCCAGCAGCTCCGGACAGGGGGCTACCGGGGAGCTGTTTTTT.

This clonotype was seen repeatedly, ten times or more. V and J are TRBV6-2 or TRBV6-3 and TRBJ2-2; D gene uncertain. Germline CDR1 is MNHEY and CDR2 is SVGEGT. The CDR3 runs 12 residues. V shed 5 bases and J shed 7 bases, with 8 bases lying between them. Written as DNA, the CDR3 is TGTGCCAGCAGTAAAGATGACGGGGAGCTGTTTTTT. Amino acids: CASSKDDGELFF.

This clonotype turned up a few times. The genes are TRBV6-1 and TRBJ2-7, with 8 nucleotides matching TRBD1. V shed 7 bases, J shed 0 bases, and the junction held 5 bases outside the gene matches. CDR1 and CDR2 (germline): MNHNS, SASEGT. The CDR3 is 14 amino acids. For the CDR3, the DNA is TGTGCCAGCACCCGGACAGGGACCTCCTACGAGCAGTACTTC. It yields the protein CASTRTGTSYEQYF.

In this sample, this clonotype turned up many times. V usage is TRBV2 and J usage is TRBJ2-3; TRBD2 matches at 11 bases. V gave up 4 bases and J gave up 9 bases; unmatched junction bases: 9. The CDR3 consists of 15 residues. The germline gives CDR1 SNHLY, CDR2 FYNNEI. The CDR3 region has the DNA TGTGCCAGCAGTGCCTTAGCGGGGGGGCCAGGGACGCAGTATTTT. It specifies CASSALAGGPGTQYF.

This clonotype was seen a handful of times. The chain is built from TRBV11-2 and TRBJ2-3; 10 positions agree with TRBD2. This CDR3 contains 16 residues. The germline gives CDR1 SGHAT, CDR2 FQNNGV. Germline trimming cut 5 bases from V and 2 bases from J; bases unmatched to any gene: 7. CDR3 DNA sequence: TGTGCCAGCAGCAATTTCCTAGCGGGAGACACAGATACGCAGTATTTT. Residues: CASSNFLAGDTDTQYF.

The gene calls are TRBV28 and TRBJ2-7; 8 positions match TRBD2. The CDR3 contains 15 residues. J was trimmed by 3 bases and V by 2 bases; bases with no gene match: 6. The germline gives CDR1 MDHEN, CDR2 SYDVKM. CDR3 nucleotides: TGTGCCAGCAGTTTAGGGACTAGGAAAAACTACGAGCAGTACTTC. This gives the protein CASSLGTRKNYEQYF.

This clonotype was found many times. The chain uses TRBV28 and TRBJ2-1; 9 bases align to TRBD2. The CDR3 has 17 residues. Germline CDR1 MDHEN, CDR2 SYDVKM. Trimming at V came to 3 bases and at J to 0 bases, leaving 6 bases not matched to a gene. CDR3 sequence: CASSLAGGTSSYNEQFF. The CDR3 nucleotides are TGTGCCAGCAGTTTGGCGGGGGGGACAAGCTCCTACAATGAGCAGTTCTTC.

There are many counts of this clonotype. V is TRBV20-1 and J is TRBJ2-7, with 14 nucleotides matching TRBD2. V lost 3 bases, J lost 5 bases, and 12 bases stayed unmatched. Germline CDR1 reads DFQATT; CDR2 reads SNEGSKA (reference sequence). The CDR3 spans 17 residues. The CDR3 is CSARAPGGLAGGDEQYF. The CDR3, as DNA: TGCAGTGCTAGGGCACCTGGTGGACTAGCGGGAGGCGACGAGCAGTACTTC.

In this sample, this clonotype turned up many times. The chain uses TRBV7-3 and TRBJ1-3; D call uncertain. Germline V CDR1 and CDR2: SGHTA, FQGTGA. The CDR3 totals 13 residues. Trimming removed 8 bases from V and 0 bases from J, with 8 bases in between. This CDR3 reads CASRAGSGNTIYF. CDR3 coding DNA: TGTGCCAGCCGTGCCGGCTCTGGAAACACCATATATTTT.

This clonotype appeared many times. This chain joins TRBV29-1 and TRBJ2-7; D perhaps matches TRBD2 (5 bases). Trimming cost V 7 bases and J 0 bases, with 13 bases left between them. The CDR3 runs to 13 residues. Germline loops: CDR1 SQVTM, CDR2 ANQGSEA. The CDR3 is CSAEDSYSYEQYF. The CDR3 DNA sequence: TGCAGCGCCGAGGACTCCTACTCCTACGAGCAGTACTTC.

V is TRBV6-2 or TRBV6-3 and J is TRBJ2-7; 8 bases are shared with TRBD1. The CDR3 spans 15 residues. V shed 8 bases, J shed 3 bases, and the junction held 12 bases outside the gene matches. The V gene's germline CDR1 is MNHEY and CDR2 SVGEGT. The CDR3 is CASGNPGGFDYEQYF. The CDR3 DNA reads TGTGCCAGCGGTAACCCAGGGGGCTTCGACTACGAGCAGTACTTC.

This clonotype was recorded many times. V usage is TRBV28 and J usage is TRBJ2-7; perhaps D is TRBD1 or TRBD2 (6 bases each). The CDR3 runs 17 residues. Trimming cost V 2 bases and J 3 bases, with 20 bases left between them. From germline, CDR1 is MDHEN and CDR2 SYDVKM. The CDR3 coding sequence is TGTGCCAGCAGTTTACCGCCCCTGAAGGGGGGAAACTACGAGCAGTACTTC. It is translated as CASSLPPLKGGNYEQYF. The whole variable domain, filled in from reference TRBV28 and TRBJ2-7, reads DVKVTQSSRYLVKRTGEKVFLECVQDMDHENMFWYRQDPGLGLRLIYFSYDVKMKEKGDIPEGYSVSREKKERFSLILESASTNQTSMYLCASSLPPLKGGNYEQYFGPGTRLTVT.

This clonotype came up many times. As DNA, the CDR3 is TGTGCCAGCAGCCGGCCGGGCAGTTTCTCTGGAAACACCATATATTTT. Protein product: CASSRPGSFSGNTIYF. The chain is built from TRBV12-3 or TRBV12-4 and TRBJ1-3; D not certain. This CDR3 is built from 16 residues. Deletions cut 6 bases from V and 0 bases from J, with 15 bases between.

This clonotype was recorded at least ten times. The rearrangement uses TRBV5-1 and TRBJ1-2, with TRBD1 matching 7 bases. This CDR3 is built from 16 residues. Looked up from germline, CDR1 is SGHRS and CDR2 is YFSETQ. Germline trimming cut 3 bases from V and 5 bases from J; bases unmatched to any gene: 13. The CDR3 sequence is CASSSQAPGGSYGYTF. CDR3 nucleotides: TGCGCCAGCAGCTCGCAGGCACCAGGGGGATCGTATGGCTACACCTTC.

In this sample, this clonotype turned up a few times. The chain recombines TRBV10-1 with TRBJ1-1; no clear D gene. Trimming left V 0 bases short and J 10 bases short, with 18 bases between. Germline CDR1 and CDR2: WNHNN and SYGVQD (reference sequence). The CDR3 runs 15 residues. CDR3 DNA sequence: TGCGCCAGCAGTGAGTCTTTAAGGTCGGCGGTTCCAGCTTTCTTT. This codes for CASSESLRSAVPAFF.

This clonotype occurred many times. The V gene is TRBV15, the J gene TRBJ2-5; 7 positions agree with TRBD2. The CDR3 is made up of 11 amino acids. Germline trimming cut 8 bases from V and 7 bases from J; bases unmatched to any gene: 4. Germline V CDR1 and CDR2: LNHNV, YYDKDF (reference sequence). CDR3 coding DNA: TGTGCCACCCGGGGGGTTGGGACCCAGTACTTC. It translates to CATRGVGTQYF.